This T cell receptor beta chain was sequenced for a study of cytomegalovirus exposure and HLA in healthy donors. PCR amplification relied on 60 Vbeta primers (plus 13 Jbeta primers). Repertoires were generated with immunoSEQ multiplex PCR, while TCRdb's copy carries only in-frame clones and drops some. The sample contains roughly 120,000 clones, about 80% of which appear only once. Though nominally healthy at sampling, donors likely had unrecorded immune exposures. The CDR3 spans 17 residues. The germline V and J ends were trimmed by 1 base and 0 bases, with 12 bases remaining between them. Germline loops: CDR1 SGHNT, CDR2 YENEEA.

The chain combines TRBV11-3 with TRBJ2-2, with D perhaps TRBD2 (7 bases). The clonotype originates from a man aged 25 to 45 in good health and CMV-seronegative. Material: PBMCs. CDR3 region: CASSLGWGGANTGELFF. In DNA form, the CDR3 reads TGTGCCAGCAGCTTAGGTTGGGGGGGCGCGAACACCGGGGAGCTGTTTTTT.